This TCR beta chain was identified in a study of Ad26.COV2.S vaccination and SARS-CoV-2 variants. Study summary: Intramuscular Ad26.COV2.S doses were given once or twice, 56 days apart. Findings and limits, study-wide: Vaccine and placebo recipients had similar non-spike TCR breadth.

Trimming left V 3 bases short and J 0 bases short, with 9 bases between. The CDR3 totals 15 residues. Germline V gene data show CDR1 as PRHDT and CDR2 as FYEKMQ (reference sequence). The treatment: roughly 19 received Ad26.COV2.S at low or high dose, single or two shots; roughly five received placebo; per-sample allocation not given. Day 63 after the first injection of vaccine or placebo was the sampling time. What was given as vaccine was an Ad26 vector encoding Wuhan-strain SARS-CoV-2 spike. As for this clone: Its target is not known.

Sequencing used immunoSEQ multiplex PCR; TCRdb keeps in-frame clones, though not all of them. The table has approximately 480,000 clones, around 88% seen once; the top ten hold 9.5% to 15%. This chain links TRBV13 with TRBJ2-1, with unresolved D. The input for sequencing was peripheral blood, taken in a trial of Ad26.COV2.S vaccine versus placebo. This sequence was found in a person aged 18 to 65 who received the Ad26.COV2.S COVID-19 vaccine or a placebo. CDR3 in DNA: TGTGCCAGCAGCTTCTACACCAGCTCCTACAATGAGCAGTTCTTC. Encoded protein: CASSFYTSSYNEQFF.